Listed below are T cell receptor beta chains from one sample, sequenced in a study of shared clonotypes between healthy human individuals. This table comes from immunoSEQ multiplex PCR, and its TCRdb copy is limited to in-frame clones, with some not included. In the table there are 1.6 million or so clones, 98% of which are singletons. The sample consisted of naive CD4+ T cells sorted from blood. All receptors derive from a young man in good health. CDR3s include the opening cysteine and the closing phenylalanine or tryptophan. Each record gives: V gene, J gene, CDR3 protein.

>TRBV6-6|TRBJ1-5
CASSYQLDRPNQPQHF
>TRBV30|TRBJ2-1
CAWEHSSGMNNEQFF
>TRBV7-3|TRBJ2-5
CASSLYGVGTGTLQETQYF
>TRBV27|TRBJ2-1
CASSLRRFSSYNEQFF
>TRBV10-3|TRBJ2-5
CATEDRGQTQYF
>TRBV18|TRBJ2-1
CASSFRLGGTPSYNEQFF
>TRBV10-1|TRBJ2-2
CASSETNLYTGELFF
>TRBV28|TRBJ1-5
CASSLPGQPQHF
>TRBV11-2|TRBJ2-7
CASSHIDEQYF
>TRBV5-1|TRBJ2-2
CASSLVQGFTGELFF
>TRBV7-2|TRBJ2-7
CASSLPYLEQYF
>TRBV27|TRBJ2-5
CASSSRWDWAGQQETQYF
>TRBV19|TRBJ1-3
CASSIFRSSGNTIYF
>TRBV11-2|TRBJ1-2
CASSRTGSPNYGYTF
>TRBV14|TRBJ1-2
CASSQANRGQAYGYTF
>TRBV27|TRBJ1-4
CGDRPNEKLFF